These 3 T cell receptor beta chains share one sample of origin, sequenced in a study of OX40 agonist ivuxolimab in advanced cancers. Sequencing was performed with immunoSEQ multiplex PCR; in TCRdb, only in-frame clones are kept and a portion is missing. The profile shows about 82,000 clones, 86% of them singletons. The sequencing used CD4+ or CD8+ T cells sorted from blood, collected in a trial of the OX40 agonist ivuxolimab. These receptors came from an adult with an advanced solid tumor such as melanoma, head and neck, liver or kidney cancer.

The chain carries TRBV18 and TRBJ2-2; 10 positions agree with TRBD1. The germline V gene has CDR1 KGHSH and CDR2 LQKENI. The CDR3 totals 18 residues. V lost 0 bases and J lost 8; bases outside the gene matches: 12. This CDR3 is CASSPPIVRDRGFGELFF. CDR3 sequence (DNA): TGTGCCAGCTCACCACCGATCGTCAGGGACAGGGGATTTGGGGAGCTGTTTTTT.

The genes are TRBV2 and TRBJ1-5; D remains ambiguous. The CDR3 length is 16 residues. Germline-derived CDR1 and CDR2 are SNHLY and FYNNEI. V was trimmed by 1 base and J by 7 bases, leaving 17 bases between them. CDR3 residues: CASSEGSGLSRQPQHF. CDR3 bases: TGTGCCAGCAGTGAAGGATCCGGGTTGAGCCGACAGCCCCAGCATTTT.

This chain joins TRBV7-6 and TRBJ1-3; 7 positions match TRBD1. The CDR3 spans 15 residues. Looked up from germline, CDR1 is SGHVS and CDR2 is FNYEAQ. The trim removed 5 bases at V and 1 base at J, leaving 5 bases unmatched. CDR3 nucleotides: TGTGCCAGCAGCGCCATGACAGGGTCTGGAAACACCATATATTTT. Residues: CASSAMTGSGNTIYF.